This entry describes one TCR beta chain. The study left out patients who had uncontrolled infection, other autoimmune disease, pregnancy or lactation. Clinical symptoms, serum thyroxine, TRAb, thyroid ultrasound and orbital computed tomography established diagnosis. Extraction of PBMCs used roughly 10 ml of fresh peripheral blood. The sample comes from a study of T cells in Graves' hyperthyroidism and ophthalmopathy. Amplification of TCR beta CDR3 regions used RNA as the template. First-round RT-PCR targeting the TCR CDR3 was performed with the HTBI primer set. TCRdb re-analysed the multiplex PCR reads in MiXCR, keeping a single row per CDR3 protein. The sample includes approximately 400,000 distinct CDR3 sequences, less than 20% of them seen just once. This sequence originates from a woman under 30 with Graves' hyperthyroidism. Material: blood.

CDR3 in amino acids: CASSLTGTGTYGYTF. As DNA, the CDR3 is TGTGCCAGCAGCTTAACTGGGACCGGGACCTATGGCTACACCTTC. The chain links TRBV7-3 to TRBJ1-2, with D tentatively TRBD1 (5 bases). The CDR3 length is 15 residues. Deletions cut 0 bases from V and 4 bases from J, with 12 bases between. Germline lookup yields CDR1 SGHTA and CDR2 FQGTGA.